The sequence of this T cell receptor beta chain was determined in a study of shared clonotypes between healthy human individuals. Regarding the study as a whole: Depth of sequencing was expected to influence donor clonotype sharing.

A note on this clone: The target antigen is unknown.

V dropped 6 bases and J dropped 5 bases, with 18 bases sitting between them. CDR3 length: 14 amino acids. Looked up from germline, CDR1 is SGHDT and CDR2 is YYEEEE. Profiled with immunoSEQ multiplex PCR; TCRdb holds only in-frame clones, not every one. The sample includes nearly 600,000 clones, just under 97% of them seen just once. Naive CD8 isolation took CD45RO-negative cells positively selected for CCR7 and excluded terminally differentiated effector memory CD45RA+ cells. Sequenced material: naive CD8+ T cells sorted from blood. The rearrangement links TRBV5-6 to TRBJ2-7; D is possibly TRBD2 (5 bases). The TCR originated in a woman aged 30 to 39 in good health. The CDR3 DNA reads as TGTGCCAGCACACCTACGATTCGGGGTCACGAGCAGTACTTC. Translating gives CASTPTIRGHEQYF.